One and the same sample provided the 17 T cell receptor beta chains below, sequenced in a study of blood T cell repertoires in COVID-19. Measured with immunoSEQ multiplex PCR; TCRdb has only the in-frame clones, and not every one. The sample carries about 200,000 clones, around 83% recorded once. Sequences were obtained from peripheral blood. These receptors were collected from a woman in her 50s with COVID-19, enrolled during active disease.

The gene calls are TRBV6-1 and TRBJ1-2; D is unresolved. Trimming pared 4 bases from V and 2 bases from J, leaving 23 bases between. Germline CDR1 reads MNHNS; CDR2 reads SASEGT. This CDR3 is 18 amino acids long. CDR3 residues: CASSAREMNLRWNYGYTF. The CDR3 DNA sequence: TGTGCCAGCAGTGCGCGAGAGATGAACCTTCGGTGGAACTATGGCTACACCTTC.

This clone appeared a single time. The V call is TRBV27, the J call TRBJ1-2, with 10 positions matching TRBD1. Trimming cost V 5 bases and J 8 bases; bases outside gene matches: 5. This CDR3 has 13 amino acids. Germline loops: CDR1 MNHEY, CDR2 SMNVEV (reference sequence). In nucleotides, the CDR3 is TGTGCCAGCAGTGGGGACAGGGGAAGGGGCTACACCTTC. Encoded protein: CASSGDRGRGYTF.

V is TRBV6-2 or TRBV6-3 and J is TRBJ2-5; TRBD1 might be the D (6 bases). Germline V lookup: CDR1 MNHEY, CDR2 SVGEGT. V was trimmed by 8 bases and J by 2 bases, leaving 12 bases between them. The CDR3 has 13 residues. The CDR3 bases are TGTGCCAGCGGCCACAGGGTTCAAGAGACCCAGTACTTC. Amino acids: CASGHRVQETQYF.

This chain connects TRBV10-3 to TRBJ1-2; D may be TRBD1 (5 bases). The CDR3 is 11 residues long. CDR1 is ENHRY and CDR2 is SYGVKD in the germline V gene. V dropped 6 bases and J dropped 6 bases, with 8 bases sitting between them. CDR3 in amino acids: CAISRGDGYTF. The DNA for the CDR3 is TGTGCCATCAGCCGGGGGGATGGCTACACCTTC.

This chain connects TRBV19 to TRBJ1-6; D is undetermined. CDR1 and CDR2 (germline): LNHDA, SQIVND (reference sequence). This CDR3 comprises 15 residues. Trimming left V 3 bases short and J 7 bases short, with 13 bases between. CDR3: CASSMAGGGNSPLHF. DNA of the CDR3: TGTGCCAGTAGTATGGCAGGAGGTGGGAATTCACCCCTCCACTTT.

This chain links TRBV5-4 with TRBJ2-1; 7 nucleotides agree with TRBD1. The CDR3 covers 16 residues. Looked up from germline, CDR1 is SGHNT and CDR2 is YYREEE (reference sequence). Trimming cost V 0 bases and J 5 bases; bases outside gene matches: 8. The CDR3 region is CASSLVYPDRDNEQFF. CDR3 nucleotides: TGTGCCAGCAGCTTGGTTTACCCCGACAGGGACAATGAGCAGTTCTTC. The full variable domain, its missing parts supplied by reference TRBV5-4 and TRBJ2-1, is ETGVTQSPTHLIKTRGQQVTLRCSSQSGHNTVSWYQQALGQGPQFIFQYYREEENGRGNFPPRFSGLQFPNYSSELNVNALELDDSALYLCASSLVYPDRDNEQFFGPGTRLTVL.

This chain joins TRBV19 and TRBJ2-7; D perhaps matches TRBD1 (6 bases). The CDR3 contains 18 residues. The germline gives CDR1 LNHDA, CDR2 SQIVND (reference sequence). V was trimmed by 4 bases and J by 1 base, leaving 23 bases between them. CDR3 in amino acids: CASSTRGWGSVLSYEQYV. CDR3 in DNA: TGTGCCAGTAGTACTAGGGGGTGGGGCTCCGTTTTGTCCTACGAGCAGTACGTC.

The chain is built from TRBV5-1 and TRBJ2-7; tentative D call: TRBD2 (5 bases). In germline, CDR1 is SGHRS, CDR2 YFSETQ. The CDR3 covers 12 residues. Trimming took 2 bases from V and 9 from J, leaving 12 bases between them. The CDR3 region has the DNA TGCGCCAGCAGCTTTAGACTAAAAGGGCAGTACGTC. Protein: CASSFRLKGQYV.

This clone was detected only once. J is TRBJ2-2 and V is TRBV5-6, with a tentative D call TRBD1 (5 bases). Looked up from germline, CDR1 is SGHDT and CDR2 is YYEEEE. The CDR3 totals 14 residues. With 4 bases removed from V and 2 bases from J, the gap between germline ends came to 9 bases. As DNA, the CDR3 is TGTGCCAGCAGCCCAGGACAAAACACCGGGGAGCTGTTTTTT. Its protein product is CASSPGQNTGELFF.

The chain combines TRBV19 with TRBJ1-1, with TRBD1 identical over 7 bases. This CDR3 contains 15 residues. The germline gives CDR1 LNHDA, CDR2 SQIVND (reference sequence). Unmatched junction bases numbered 3, after V lost 2 bases and J lost 0 bases. CDR3 sequence reads: CASSIWGTVNTEAFF. CDR3 nucleotide sequence: TGTGCCAGTAGTATATGGGGGACAGTGAACACTGAAGCTTTCTTT.

The chain recombines TRBV21-1 with TRBJ2-5; the table's D call, TRBD2, has no DNA check behind it. TRBV21-1 is deemed a pseudogene. The CDR3 extends over 16 amino acids. CDR3 in amino acids: CASSNGTSGFKRTQYF. The CDR3 nucleotides are TGTGCCAGCAGCAATGGGACTAGCGGATTCAAGAGAACCCAGTACTTC.

The genes are TRBV5-5 and TRBJ2-5, with TRBD1 matching over 9 bases. In germline, CDR1 is SGHKS, CDR2 YYEKEE (reference sequence). The CDR3 consists of 14 residues. Trimming cost V 3 bases and J 1 base; bases outside gene matches: 1. CDR3 DNA sequence: TGTGCCAGCAGCTGGGGACAGGGCCAAGAGACCCAGTACTTC. This encodes CASSWGQGQETQYF.

V gene TRBV5-6 combines with J gene TRBJ2-5, with 7 bases lining up with TRBD2. The ends lost 3 bases at V and 5 bases at J; junction bases unmatched: 1. The CDR3 has 12 amino acids. CDR1 is SGHDT and CDR2 is YYEEEE in the germline V gene. The CDR3 bases are TGTGCCAGCAGCTGGGAGGGGGAGACCCAGTACTTC. Translated, it gives CASSWEGETQYF.

This chain links TRBV29-1 with TRBJ1-2; the D is unclear. Germline V CDR1 and CDR2: SQVTM, ANQGSEA. Trimming removed 3 bases from V and 3 bases from J, with 5 bases in between. The CDR3 totals 11 residues. In DNA form, the CDR3 reads TGCAGCGTTGATTCCTACTATGGCTACACCTTC. It is translated as CSVDSYYGYTF.

The rearrangement joins TRBV23-1 to TRBJ1-4; D is ambiguous. TRBV23-1 is an ORF for which the function is uncertain. Trimming removed 0 bases from V and 0 bases from J, with 11 bases in between. This CDR3 has 17 amino acids. CDR3 DNA: TGCGCCAGCAGTCAATCGGAGCGGACTGCAACTAATGAAAAACTGTTTTTT. Its protein is CASSQSERTATNEKLFF.

The chain couples TRBV9 to TRBJ2-7, with TRBD1 as a possible D gene (5 bases). There are 13 residues in the CDR3. Trimming took 4 bases from V and 7 from J, leaving 15 bases between them. The germline V gene has CDR1 SGDLS and CDR2 YYNGEE. CDR3 nucleotides: TGTGCCAGCAGCATCTCAGGGTTACAAGAGCAGTACTTC. It is translated as CASSISGLQEQYF.

This rearrangement joins TRBV7-8 to TRBJ2-1, with TRBD2 matching 8 bases. Per germline, CDR1 SGHVS and CDR2 FQNEAQ. This CDR3 is built from 15 residues. Trimming cost V 4 bases and J 4 bases; bases outside gene matches: 6. As DNA, the CDR3 is TGTGCCAGCAGCTCGCGGGGGGCCCTGTACAATGAGCAGTTCTTC. Translating it yields CASSSRGALYNEQFF.